This is a list of T cell receptor beta chains from one sample in a study of regulatory T cells in long-lasting Graves disease. TCRdb recomputed calls from the multiplex PCR reads with MiXCR, one row per CDR3 protein. This table has about 400,000 distinct CDR3 sequences, about 20% appearing once. The input for sequencing was peripheral blood mononuclear cells (PBMCs), taken when the disease was refractory, from a patient treated with antithyroid drugs. These receptors originate from a female donor with Graves disease. Each CDR3 is given with its conserved first and last residue. Fields, in order: V gene, D gene, clone size, J gene, CDR3 DNA, CDR3 protein. The D gene is left open where the match is weak. Not every row has a clone size; where given, it reads once, few, many or a size class.

v_gene: TRBV2
d_gene: TRBD2
abundance: .
j_gene: TRBJ2-4
CDR3nt: TGTGCCAGCACACCCCCGGGACTAGCGGGGACGGGCAAAAACATTCAGTACTTC
CDR3aa: CASTPPGLAGTGKNIQYF

v_gene: TRBV20-1
d_gene: .
abundance: .
j_gene: TRBJ2-7
CDR3nt: TGCAGTGTTGGACGGGGCTACGAGCAGTACTTC
CDR3aa: CSVGRGYEQYF

v_gene: TRBV2
d_gene: .
abundance: many
j_gene: TRBJ2-2
CDR3nt: TGTGCCAGCAGAACGGGACCCGGAGCCGGGGAGCTGTTTTTT
CDR3aa: CASRTGPGAGELFF

v_gene: TRBV7-2
d_gene: TRBD2
abundance: many
j_gene: TRBJ2-7
CDR3nt: TGTGCCAGCAGCCCGCTAGAGGGACTAGCGGGCGAGCAGTACTTC
CDR3aa: CASSPLEGLAGEQYF

v_gene: TRBV2
d_gene: TRBD1
abundance: many
j_gene: TRBJ2-2
CDR3nt: TGTGCCAGCAGGGACAGGGAGGTCGGGGAGCTGTTTTTT
CDR3aa: CASRDREVGELFF

v_gene: TRBV3-1
d_gene: TRBD1
abundance: .
j_gene: TRBJ1-5
CDR3nt: TGTGCCAGCAGCCAAGGGCAGGGGGGTAGGCCCCAGCATTTT
CDR3aa: CASSQGQGGRPQHF

v_gene: TRBV11-3
d_gene: .
abundance: many
j_gene: TRBJ2-7
CDR3nt: TGTGCCAGCAGCTTAGCGGCAGGGAGTGTCGACGAGCAGTACTTC
CDR3aa: CASSLAAGSVDEQYF

v_gene: TRBV7-2
d_gene: TRBD2
abundance: many
j_gene: TRBJ2-7
CDR3nt: TGTGCCAGCAGCTTAAGGCGGGAGTCCGAGCAGTACTTC
CDR3aa: CASSLRRESEQYF

v_gene: TRBV11-2
d_gene: .
abundance: .
j_gene: TRBJ1-3
CDR3nt: TGTGCCAGCAGCTTAAGTCTTGTTGAGAACACCATATATTTT
CDR3aa: CASSLSLVENTIYF

v_gene: TRBV3-1
d_gene: .
abundance: many
j_gene: TRBJ1-1
CDR3nt: TGTGCCAGCAGCCAGGAGATGAACACTGAAGCTTTCTTT
CDR3aa: CASSQEMNTEAFF

v_gene: TRBV20-1
d_gene: .
abundance: .
j_gene: TRBJ2-7
CDR3nt: TGCAGTGCTAGTTCCCGGGACCGGCTATTCTACGAGCAGTACTTC
CDR3aa: CSASSRDRLFYEQYF

v_gene: TRBV7-9
d_gene: TRBD2
abundance: few
j_gene: TRBJ2-7
CDR3nt: TGTGCCAGCAGCTTCTCGATGCTAGCGGGGGGTCCCTACGAGCAGTACTTC
CDR3aa: CASSFSMLAGGPYEQYF

v_gene: TRBV7-3
d_gene: .
abundance: few
j_gene: TRBJ2-2
CDR3nt: TGTGCCAGCAGCTTAACGTTTACCCGGTCCGTAGCGAACACCGGGGAGCTGTTTTTT
CDR3aa: CASSLTFTRSVANTGELFF

v_gene: TRBV10-3
d_gene: .
abundance: .
j_gene: TRBJ2-7
CDR3nt: TGTGCCAGCAGTACTTCCGGGAACAACTACGAGCAGTACTTC
CDR3aa: CASSTSGNNYEQYF

v_gene: TRBV28
d_gene: .
abundance: few
j_gene: TRBJ1-1
CDR3nt: TGTGCCAGCCGTACCGGACACCAGAACACTGAAGCTTTCTTT
CDR3aa: CASRTGHQNTEAFF

v_gene: TRBV5-1
d_gene: .
abundance: few
j_gene: TRBJ1-1
CDR3nt: TGCGCCAGCAGCTTGGACCCGACAGACTATATGAACACTGAAGCTTTCTTT
CDR3aa: CASSLDPTDYMNTEAFF

v_gene: TRBV10-2
d_gene: TRBD2
abundance: .
j_gene: TRBJ2-7
CDR3nt: TGCGCCAGCAGTGTAACTAGCGTCGAGCAGTACTTC
CDR3aa: CASSVTSVEQYF

v_gene: TRBV2
d_gene: TRBD2
abundance: many
j_gene: TRBJ2-5
CDR3nt: TGTGCCAGCATCGCGGACGGGAGGGCCGGAGAGACCCAGTACTTC
CDR3aa: CASIADGRAGETQYF

v_gene: TRBV20-1
d_gene: .
abundance: .
j_gene: TRBJ2-7
CDR3nt: TGCAGTGCTAGCGTTAGCGGAACCTACGAGCAGTACTTC
CDR3aa: CSASVSGTYEQYF

v_gene: TRBV28
d_gene: TRBD1
abundance: .
j_gene: TRBJ2-5
CDR3nt: TGTGCCAGCAGTTTCGACAGGGTAGGAGAGGCCCAGTACTTC
CDR3aa: CASSFDRVGEAQYF

v_gene: TRBV28
d_gene: .
abundance: .
j_gene: TRBJ1-2
CDR3nt: TGTGCCAGCAGTTCACTAAGGACGGATTATGGCTACACCTTC
CDR3aa: CASSSLRTDYGYTF

v_gene: TRBV7-9
d_gene: .
abundance: .
j_gene: TRBJ2-5
CDR3nt: TGTGCCAGCAGCTCGACGACAGAGACCCTGTACTTC
CDR3aa: CASSSTTETLYF

v_gene: TRBV7-2
d_gene: .
abundance: once
j_gene: TRBJ1-5
CDR3nt: TGTGCCAGCAGCTTAGGCCCTTCCCCCAATCAGCCCCAGCATTTT
CDR3aa: CASSLGPSPNQPQHF

v_gene: TRBV20-1
d_gene: TRBD2
abundance: .
j_gene: TRBJ2-7
CDR3nt: TGCAGTGCTAGACAAAGCGGGACGCGAGCCTACGAGCAGTACTTC
CDR3aa: CSARQSGTRAYEQYF

v_gene: TRBV11-2
d_gene: TRBD2
abundance: many
j_gene: TRBJ2-5
CDR3nt: TGTGCCAGCAGTACAGCGGGAGCGGAGACCCAGTACTTC
CDR3aa: CASSTAGAETQYF

v_gene: TRBV6-2/TRBV6-3
d_gene: .
abundance: few
j_gene: TRBJ2-7
CDR3nt: TGTGCCAGCAATAGACATGGGGACGGACCCTACGAGCAGTACTTC
CDR3aa: CASNRHGDGPYEQYF

v_gene: TRBV30
d_gene: TRBD1
abundance: few
j_gene: TRBJ1-6
CDR3nt: TGTGCCTGGAGGGGACAGGGGGCGCAGGTCCTCCACTTT
CDR3aa: CAWRGQGAQVLHF

v_gene: TRBV6-2/TRBV6-3
d_gene: TRBD1
abundance: .
j_gene: TRBJ2-1
CDR3nt: TGTGCCAGCAGTTACTCCGGACAGGCTGGTGAGCAGTTCTTC
CDR3aa: CASSYSGQAGEQFF

v_gene: TRBV2
d_gene: .
abundance: .
j_gene: TRBJ2-3
CDR3nt: TGTGCCAGCAGTGGGGACCCCTTATACACAGATACGCAGTATTTT
CDR3aa: CASSGDPLYTDTQYF

v_gene: TRBV18
d_gene: .
abundance: .
j_gene: TRBJ1-1
CDR3nt: TGTGCCAGCTCACCAAACCCCGGCCCTGAAGCTTTCTTT
CDR3aa: CASSPNPGPEAFF

v_gene: TRBV29-1
d_gene: TRBD1
abundance: .
j_gene: TRBJ1-1
CDR3nt: TGCAGCGTTTGGGACAGGGCTGAAGCTTTCTTT
CDR3aa: CSVWDRAEAFF

v_gene: TRBV20-1
d_gene: .
abundance: many
j_gene: TRBJ1-4
CDR3nt: TGCAGTGCTAGACAATTCGACAGTGAGAATGAAAAACTGTTTTTT
CDR3aa: CSARQFDSENEKLFF